This T cell receptor beta chain was obtained from a study of CD8 T cells in Susac syndrome. For the study at large: When their blood was taken, the Susac syndrome patients had either not yet had any therapy, were taking corticosteroids, or were taking intravenous immunoglobulin alone. Study outcomes and limitations: The study conceded that its TCR sequencing and HLA analysis involved relatively few individuals.

This clonotype was seen once. The target antigen is unknown. TEMRA cells were FACS-enriched, unlike CD8+ and CD4+ T cells, which were negatively isolated. Per germline, CDR1 KGHSH and CDR2 LQKENI. Trimming took 5 bases from V and 5 from J, leaving 19 bases between them. The CDR3 is made up of 15 amino acids. Reverse transcription of about 0.45 to 1 ug RNA used random hexamers. The method of amplification for TCR beta CDR3 was immunoSEQ multiplex PCR, covering 54 Vbeta and 13 Jbeta. TCRdb independently ran MiXCR on the immunoSEQ multiplex PCR reads; one entry per CDR3 protein. The sample gives about 180,000 distinct CDR3 sequences, 85% to 95% of which show up once; 0.099% is in the top ten.

The sequence derives from a human donor with Susac syndrome. The chain is built from TRBV18 and TRBJ2-7, with D perhaps TRBD2 (6 bases). Input material: CD4+ T cells from PBMCs. DNA of the CDR3: TGTGCCAGCTCAGAGTCCGGAGGGCAGAGAAACGAGCAGTACTTC. Translating gives CASSESGGQRNEQYF.